This is a list of T cell receptor beta chains from one sample in a study of blood T cell repertoires in COVID-19. Profiled with immunoSEQ multiplex PCR; TCRdb holds only in-frame clones, not every one. The sample includes some 220,000 clones, around 84% of them seen just once. Sequencing used peripheral blood. The receptors stem from a woman older than 75 with active or convalescent COVID-19. The CDR3 runs from the conserved cysteine through the conserved F or W. D genes are given only for firm matches. Clone size is stated in some rows and not others, as once, few, many or a class when expanded.

>.|.|TRBJ1-1|TRBV9|14
CASSPTEGDTEAFF
TGTGCCAGCAGCCCCACAGAGGGGGACACTGAAGCTTTCTTT
>TRBD1|.|TRBJ2-7|TRBV7-2|15
CASSERRTGLYEQYF
TGTGCCAGCAGCGAGCGTCGGACAGGGCTCTACGAGCAGTACTTC
>TRBD1|.|TRBJ1-4|TRBV7-9|15
CASSNGWTGDEKLFF
TGTGCCAGCAGCAATGGGTGGACAGGGGATGAAAAACTGTTTTTT
>.|.|TRBJ2-5|TRBV11-2|15
CASSLIGQIQETQYF
TGTGCCAGCAGCTTAATTGGACAGATACAAGAGACCCAGTACTTC
>.|few|TRBJ1-5|TRBV5-1|15
CASSLVDSSYQPQHF
TGCGCCAGCAGCTTGGTGGACAGTTCGTATCAGCCCCAGCATTTT
>.|.|TRBJ1-2|TRBV5-6|12
CASSLVTDGYTF
TGTGCCAGCAGCTTGGTGACAGATGGCTACACCTTC
>.|once|TRBJ2-3|TRBV3-1/TRBV3-2|16
CASSPWRGGLTDTQYF
TGTGCCAGCAGCCCCTGGAGAGGCGGCCTCACAGATACGCAGTATTTT
>TRBD2|few|TRBJ2-7|TRBV11-2|16
CASSERRLAGGHEQYF
TGTGCCAGCAGCGAACGCCGGCTAGCGGGGGGCCACGAGCAGTACTTC
>.|.|TRBJ1-5|TRBV5-4|16
CASSLGGGIGNQPQHF
TGTGCCAGCAGCTTGGGGGGCGGAATCGGCAATCAGCCCCAGCATTTT
>TRBD1|.|TRBJ2-7|TRBV4-1|13
CASSQDRDSEQYF
TGCGCCAGCAGCCAAGATCGGGACAGCGAGCAGTACTTC
>TRBD1|.|TRBJ1-5|TRBV2|14
CASRGTGYNQPQHF
TGTGCCAGCAGAGGGACAGGGTACAATCAGCCCCAGCATTTT
>TRBD2|.|TRBJ2-5|TRBV2|13
CARQREIQETQYF
TGTGCCCGACAGCGGGAGATCCAAGAGACCCAGTACTTC
>.|.|TRBJ2-2|TRBV12-3/TRBV12-4|13
CASSLQRGGELFF
TGTGCCAGCAGTTTGCAAAGGGGCGGGGAGCTGTTTTTT
>TRBD2|.|TRBJ2-7|TRBV6-2/TRBV6-3|18
CASSYSRGLAGDFYEQYF
TGTGCCAGCAGTTACTCGAGGGGACTAGCGGGGGATTTCTACGAGCAGTACTTC
>.|.|TRBJ1-5|TRBV10-3|13
CAISVAGNQPQHF
TGTGCCATCAGTGTGGCAGGCAATCAGCCCCAGCATTTT
>TRBD1|once|TRBJ1-2|TRBV19|16
CASSMLGTARDYGYTF
TGTGCCAGTAGTATGCTCGGGACAGCAAGGGACTATGGCTACACCTTC
>TRBD1|once|TRBJ1-2|TRBV18|13
CASSPDRTYGYTF
TGTGCCAGCTCACCGGACAGGACCTATGGCTACACCTTC
>.|.|TRBJ2-3|TRBV6-6|15
CASTSEIFRTDTQYF
TGTGCCAGCACCTCTGAGATATTCCGCACAGATACGCAGTATTTT
>TRBD1|few|TRBJ2-7|TRBV6-6|15
CASSETGGASREQYF
TGTGCCAGCAGCGAGACAGGGGGCGCATCTCGAGAGCAGTACTTC
>.|.|TRBJ2-2|TRBV24-1|16
CATSDAGLGNTGELFF
TGTGCCACCAGTGATGCGGGACTCGGGAACACCGGGGAGCTGTTTTTT
>TRBD1|.|TRBJ2-7|TRBV5-4|14
CASSVGQGAYEQYF
TGTGCCAGCAGCGTGGGACAGGGGGCCTACGAGCAGTACTTC
>.|.|TRBJ2-5|TRBV18|15
CASSPSEGLRETQYF
TGTGCCAGCTCACCTTCGGAGGGCCTCCGGGAGACCCAGTACTTC
>TRBD1|.|TRBJ2-3|TRBV3-1/TRBV3-2|16
CASSQQGTGISDTQYF
TGTGCCAGCAGCCAACAAGGGACAGGGATATCAGATACGCAGTATTTT